This T cell receptor (beta chain) was identified in a study of T cells after yellow fever vaccination. Overall study findings and caveats: There was a small share of clonotypes that showed up in both the CD4 and CD8 compartments. One caveat is that FACS-sorted repertoires could contain abundant clonotypes contaminating from the bulk population. The booster saw the reappearance of most primary-vaccination clones (roughly 96% CD4, 80% to 90% CD8).

Researchers made TCR cDNA using 5'RACE template switching, and this step added a universal primer site and UMIs. From the 5' RACE reads, TCRdb called clonotypes with MiXCR, one entry per CDR3 protein. This sample has about 340,000 distinct CDR3 sequences, with around an eighth found just once. From germline, CDR1 is SGHRS and CDR2 YFSETQ. The CDR3 consists of 15 residues. J gave up 8 bases and V 1 base, and 8 bases lay outside the gene matches. This clonotype was found a few times. Antigen specificity is unknown. Sequencing used CD4+ T cells sorted from PBMCs, obtained 15 days after the yellow fever booster vaccination. This TCR was sampled from a man in his late teens or twenties who received the YFV17D yellow fever vaccine. V is TRBV5-1 and J is TRBJ2-5; TRBD2 agrees at 10 bases. The CDR3 here is CASSLTRTSGLTQYF. The CDR3 DNA follows: TGCGCCAGCAGCTTGACACGGACTAGCGGTCTAACCCAGTACTTC.